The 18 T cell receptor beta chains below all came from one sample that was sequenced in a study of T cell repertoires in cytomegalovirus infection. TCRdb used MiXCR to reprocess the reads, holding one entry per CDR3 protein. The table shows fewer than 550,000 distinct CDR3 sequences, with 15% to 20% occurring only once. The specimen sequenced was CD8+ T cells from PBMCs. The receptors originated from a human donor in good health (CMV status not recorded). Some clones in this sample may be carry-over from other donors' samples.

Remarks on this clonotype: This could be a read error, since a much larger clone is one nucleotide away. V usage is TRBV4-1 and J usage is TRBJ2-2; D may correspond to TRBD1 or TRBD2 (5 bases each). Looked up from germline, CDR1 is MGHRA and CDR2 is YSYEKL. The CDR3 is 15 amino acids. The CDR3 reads CASSQQVSNTGDLFF. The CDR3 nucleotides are TGCGCCAGCAGTCAACAGGTTTCGAACACCGGGGATCTGTTTTTT.

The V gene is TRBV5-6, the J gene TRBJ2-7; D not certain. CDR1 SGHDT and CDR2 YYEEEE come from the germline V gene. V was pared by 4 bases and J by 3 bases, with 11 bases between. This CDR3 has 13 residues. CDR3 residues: CASSGRLYYEQYF. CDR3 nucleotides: TGTGCCAGCAGCGGACGGCTTTACTACGAGCAGTACTTC.

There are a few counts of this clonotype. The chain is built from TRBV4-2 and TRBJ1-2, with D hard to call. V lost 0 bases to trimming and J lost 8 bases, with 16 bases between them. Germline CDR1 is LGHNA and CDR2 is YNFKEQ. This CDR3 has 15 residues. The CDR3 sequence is CASSQEDGGRGGYTF. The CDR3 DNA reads TGTGCCAGCAGCCAAGAAGACGGAGGTCGAGGAGGCTACACCTTC.

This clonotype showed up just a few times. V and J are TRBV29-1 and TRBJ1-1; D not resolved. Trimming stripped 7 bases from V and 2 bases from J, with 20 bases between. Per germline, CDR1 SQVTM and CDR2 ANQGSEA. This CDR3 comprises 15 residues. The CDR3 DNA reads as TGCAGCGCCTACACCCCGCGGCAGGCCAACACTGAAGCTTTCTTT. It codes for CSAYTPRQANTEAFF. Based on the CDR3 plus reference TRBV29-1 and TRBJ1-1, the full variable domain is SAVISQKPSRDICQRGTSLTIQCQVDSQVTMMFWYRQQPGQSLTLIATANQGSEATYESGFVIDKFPISRPNLTFSTLTVSNMSPEDSSIYLCSAYTPRQANTEAFFGQGTRLTVV.

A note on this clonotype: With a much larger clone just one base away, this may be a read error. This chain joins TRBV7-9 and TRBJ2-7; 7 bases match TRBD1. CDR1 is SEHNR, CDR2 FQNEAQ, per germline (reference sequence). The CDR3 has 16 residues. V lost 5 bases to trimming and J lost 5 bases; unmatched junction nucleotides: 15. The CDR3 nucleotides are TGTGCCAGCAGCCCCCAGAGACAGGGACCCCCCCACGAGCAGTACTTC. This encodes CASSPQRQGPPHEQYF.

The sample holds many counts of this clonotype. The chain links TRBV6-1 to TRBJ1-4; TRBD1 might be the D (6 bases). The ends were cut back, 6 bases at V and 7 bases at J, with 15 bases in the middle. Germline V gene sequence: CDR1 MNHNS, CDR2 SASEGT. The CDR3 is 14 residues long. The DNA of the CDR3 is TGTGCCAGCAGAAAAGTGGGGGCGCGTGAAAAACTGTTTTTT. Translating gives CASRKVGAREKLFF.

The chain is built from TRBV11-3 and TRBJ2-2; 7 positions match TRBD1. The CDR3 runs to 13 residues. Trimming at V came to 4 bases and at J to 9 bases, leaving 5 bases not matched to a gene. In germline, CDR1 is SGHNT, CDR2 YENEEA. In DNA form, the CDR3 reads TGTGCCAGCAGCTCAATACAGGGGCGGGAGCTGTTTTTT. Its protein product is CASSSIQGRELFF.

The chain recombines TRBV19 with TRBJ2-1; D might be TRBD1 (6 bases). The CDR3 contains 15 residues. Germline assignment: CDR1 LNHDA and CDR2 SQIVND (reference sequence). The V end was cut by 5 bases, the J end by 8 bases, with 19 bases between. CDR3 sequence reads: CASSPKWTENYEQFF. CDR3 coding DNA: TGTGCCAGTAGTCCGAAATGGACAGAGAATTATGAGCAGTTCTTC. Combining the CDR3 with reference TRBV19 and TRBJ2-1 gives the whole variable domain DGGITQSPKYLFRKEGQNVTLSCEQNLNHDAMYWYRQDPGQGLRLIYYSQIVNDFQKGDIAEGYSVSREKKESFPLTVTSAQKNPTAFYLCASSPKWTENYEQFFGPGTRLTVL.

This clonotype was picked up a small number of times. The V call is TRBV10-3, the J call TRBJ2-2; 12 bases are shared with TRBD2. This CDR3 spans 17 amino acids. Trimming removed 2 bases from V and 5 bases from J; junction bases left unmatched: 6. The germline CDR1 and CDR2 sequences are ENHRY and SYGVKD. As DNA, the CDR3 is TGTGCCATCAGTGAGCCGTTACTAGCGGGAGGTACCGGGGAGCTGTTTTTT. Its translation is CAISEPLLAGGTGELFF.

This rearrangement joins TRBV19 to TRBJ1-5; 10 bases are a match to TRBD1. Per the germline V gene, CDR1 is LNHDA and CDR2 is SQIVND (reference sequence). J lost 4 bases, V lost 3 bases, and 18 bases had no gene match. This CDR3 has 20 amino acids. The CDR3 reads CASSIKDRGLRLEANQPQHF. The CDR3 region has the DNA TGTGCCAGTAGTATCAAAGACAGGGGGCTTCGGCTTGAAGCAAATCAGCCCCAGCATTTT.

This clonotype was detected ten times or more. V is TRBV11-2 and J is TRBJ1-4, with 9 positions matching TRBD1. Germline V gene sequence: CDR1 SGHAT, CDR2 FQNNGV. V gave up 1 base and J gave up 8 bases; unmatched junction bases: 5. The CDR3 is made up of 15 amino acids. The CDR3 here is CASSLAGTGLEKLFF. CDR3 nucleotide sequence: TGTGCCAGCAGCTTAGCCGGGACAGGGCTAGAAAAACTGTTTTTT.

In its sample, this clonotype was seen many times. CDR3 coding DNA: TGCAGCGTTGTACCACAGGGGTTTTACAATGAGCAGTTCTTC. It specifies CSVVPQGFYNEQFF. The chain couples TRBV29-1 to TRBJ2-1; TRBD1 matches 7 bases. The CDR3 loop spans 14 amino acids. The germline V gene has CDR1 SQVTM and CDR2 ANQGSEA. Unmatched junction bases numbered 7, after V lost 4 bases and J lost 4 bases.

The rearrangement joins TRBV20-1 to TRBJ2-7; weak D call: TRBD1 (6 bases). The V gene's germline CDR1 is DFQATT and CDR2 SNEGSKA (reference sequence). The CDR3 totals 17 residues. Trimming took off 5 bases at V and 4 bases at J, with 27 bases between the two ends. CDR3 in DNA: TGCAGTGCTCCACACTTGGACCCCAACAGGGTGAGATACGAGCAGTACTTC. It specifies CSAPHLDPNRVRYEQYF.

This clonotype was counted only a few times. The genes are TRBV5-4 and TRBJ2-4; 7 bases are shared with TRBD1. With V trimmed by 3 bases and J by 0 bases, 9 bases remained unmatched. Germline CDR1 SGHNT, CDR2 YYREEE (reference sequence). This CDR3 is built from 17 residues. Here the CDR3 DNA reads TGTGCCAGCAGCTCCGAGGACAGGTCCTTAGCCAAAAACATTCAGTACTTC. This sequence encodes CASSSEDRSLAKNIQYF.

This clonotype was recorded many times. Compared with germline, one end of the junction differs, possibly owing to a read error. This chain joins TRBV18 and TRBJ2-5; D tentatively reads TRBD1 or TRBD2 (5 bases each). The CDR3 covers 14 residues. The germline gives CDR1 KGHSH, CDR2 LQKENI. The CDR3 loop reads CASSPGTRQETQYF. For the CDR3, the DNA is TGCGCCAGCAGTCCCGGGACCCGACAAGAGACCCAGTACTTC.

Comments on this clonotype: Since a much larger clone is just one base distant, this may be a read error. The CDR3 protein is CASSGQGDFDNSPLHF. DNA of the CDR3: TGTGCCAGCAGCGGACAGGGGGACTTCGATAATTCACCCCTCCACTTT. This sequence joins TRBV28 and TRBJ1-6; 10 positions match TRBD1. The CDR3 covers 16 residues. Per the germline V gene, CDR1 is MDHEN and CDR2 is SYDVKM. The V and J ends lost 6 bases and 5 bases, in that order; junction bases with no gene match: 7.

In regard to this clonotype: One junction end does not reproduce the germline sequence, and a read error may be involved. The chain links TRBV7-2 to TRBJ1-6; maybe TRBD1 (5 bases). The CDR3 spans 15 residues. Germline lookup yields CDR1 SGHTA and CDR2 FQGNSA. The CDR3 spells CARSFSRVNNSPLHF. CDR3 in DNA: TGTGCCAGAAGCTTCAGCAGGGTGAATAATTCACCCCTCCACTTT.

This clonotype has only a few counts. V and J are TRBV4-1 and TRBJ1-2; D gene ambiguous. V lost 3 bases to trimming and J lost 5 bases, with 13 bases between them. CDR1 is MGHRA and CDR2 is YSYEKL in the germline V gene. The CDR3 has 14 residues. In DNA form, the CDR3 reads TGCGCCAGCAGCCAGGACGGAGATCTATATGGCTACACCTTC. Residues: CASSQDGDLYGYTF.